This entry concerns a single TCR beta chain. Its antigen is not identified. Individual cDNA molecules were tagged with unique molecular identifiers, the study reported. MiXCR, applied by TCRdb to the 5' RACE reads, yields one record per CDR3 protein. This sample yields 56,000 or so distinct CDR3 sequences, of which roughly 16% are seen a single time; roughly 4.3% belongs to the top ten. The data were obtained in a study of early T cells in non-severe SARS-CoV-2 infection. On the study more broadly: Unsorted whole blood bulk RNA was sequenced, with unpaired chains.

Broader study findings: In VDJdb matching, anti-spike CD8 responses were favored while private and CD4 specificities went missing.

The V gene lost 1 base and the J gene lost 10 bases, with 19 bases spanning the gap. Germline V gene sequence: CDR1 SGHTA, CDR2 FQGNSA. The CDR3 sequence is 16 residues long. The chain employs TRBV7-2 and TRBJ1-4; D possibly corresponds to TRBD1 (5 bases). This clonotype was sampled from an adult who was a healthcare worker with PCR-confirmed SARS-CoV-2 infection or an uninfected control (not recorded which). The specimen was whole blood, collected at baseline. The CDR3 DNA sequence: TGTGCCAGCAGCTTAGAGGTGCCGGAAACAGGCTCAAAACTGTTTTTT. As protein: CASSLEVPETGSKLFF. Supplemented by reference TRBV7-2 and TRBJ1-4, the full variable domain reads GAGVSQSPSNKVTEKGKDVELRCDPISGHTALYWYRQSLGQGLEFLIYFQGNSAPDKSGLPSDRFSAERTGGSVSTLTIQRTQQEDSAVYLCASSLEVPETGSKLFFGSGTQLSVL.